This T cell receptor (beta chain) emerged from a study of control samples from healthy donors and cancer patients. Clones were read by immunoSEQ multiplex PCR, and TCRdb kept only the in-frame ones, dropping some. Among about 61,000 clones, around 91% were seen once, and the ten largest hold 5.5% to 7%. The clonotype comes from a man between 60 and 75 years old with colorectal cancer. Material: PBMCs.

CDR3 amino acids: CASRLRTFESTF. DNA of the CDR3: TGTGCCAGCAGACTCCGGACATTCGAGTCCACCTTC. The rearrangement uses TRBV2 and TRBJ1-2, with D perhaps TRBD1 (5 bases). Germline CDR1 reads SNHLY; CDR2 reads FYNNEI. This CDR3 region has 12 residues. Trimming removed 6 bases from V and 13 bases from J, with 18 bases in between.